The 21 T cell receptor beta chains listed next were all sequenced from one sample in a study of neoadjuvant nivolumab and ipilimumab in lung cancer. Some clones are missing from TCRdb's copy, which holds only in-frame ones; the method was immunoSEQ multiplex PCR. The table shows under 9,000 clones, with around 82% occurring only once. This specimen was tumor tissue, taken after neoadjuvant nivolumab, alone or with ipilimumab, at or shortly before surgery. The source of these receptors is an adult with non-small cell lung cancer.

As for this clone: One end of the junction fails to match germline, which may point to a read error. This chain uses TRBV10-3 with TRBJ2-7; 11 bases align to TRBD2. This CDR3 is built from 16 residues. The germline gives CDR1 ENHRY, CDR2 SYGVKD. CDR3 loop: CAISEATSGAPYEQYF. CDR3 DNA sequence: TGTGCCATAAGTGAGGCGACTAGCGGGGCCCCCTACGAGCAGTACTTC.

J is TRBJ2-7 and V is TRBV7-8, with D possibly TRBD2 on 5 matching bases. V was clipped by 3 bases and J by 3 bases, with 15 bases between them. Germline-derived CDR1 and CDR2 are SGHVS and FQNEAQ. The CDR3 consists of 15 residues. CDR3 in DNA: TGTGCCAGCAGCTTCCGGGAAGCCGCTTACTACGAGCAGTACTTC. Protein: CASSFREAAYYEQYF.

The chain joins TRBV19 to TRBJ1-2, with a weak D call TRBD1 (5 bases). The CDR3 contains 12 residues. The germline CDR1 and CDR2 sequences are LNHDA and SQIVND (reference sequence). The ends were cut back, 5 bases at V and 8 bases at J, with 12 bases in the middle. The CDR3 loop reads CASSFTGFGYTF. The CDR3 DNA follows: TGTGCCAGTAGTTTCACAGGATTCGGCTACACCTTC.

The gene calls are TRBV6-5 and TRBJ2-3; D unresolved. This CDR3 is built from 15 residues. V lost 8 bases to trimming and J lost 1 base, with 16 bases between them. The germline V gene encodes CDR1 MNHEY and CDR2 SVGAGI. CDR3 in amino acids: CASGVRLRGTDTQYF. CDR3 DNA sequence: TGTGCCAGCGGTGTTCGTCTTCGGGGCACAGATACGCAGTATTTT.

The chain is built from TRBV9 and TRBJ2-7; no clear D gene. V was clipped by 0 bases and J by 2 bases, with 9 bases between them. CDR3 length equals 14 residues. CDR1 is SGDLS, CDR2 YYNGEE, per germline. In DNA, the CDR3 is TGTGCCAGCAGCGTAGACGAACCGCCCTACGAGCAGTACTTC. Encoded protein: CASSVDEPPYEQYF.

The genes are TRBV10-3 and TRBJ1-1, with 7 positions matching TRBD1. CDR1 is ENHRY and CDR2 is SYGVKD in the germline V gene. The CDR3 sequence is 11 residues long. With V trimmed by 5 bases and J by 11 bases, 5 bases remained unmatched. CDR3 region: CAISSETGAFF. The CDR3 DNA reads as TGTGCCATCAGTTCCGAGACAGGGGCTTTCTTT.

The chain has TRBV6-5 and TRBJ2-7; 11 bases align to TRBD2. The CDR3 loop spans 15 amino acids. Germline CDR1 is MNHEY and CDR2 is SVGAGI. V dropped 3 bases and J dropped 3; count of bases not matched to a gene: 4. In DNA, the CDR3 is TGTGCCAGCAGTTATTCTCTAGCGGGGGGCTACGAGCAGTACTTC. This codes for CASSYSLAGGYEQYF.

V is TRBV6-5 and J is TRBJ1-1; D uncertain. In germline, CDR1 is MNHEY, CDR2 SVGAGI. The CDR3 sequence is 13 residues long. V lost 7 bases to trimming and J lost 4 bases, with 13 bases between them. This CDR3 is CASTSFAGTEAFF. In DNA, the CDR3 is TGTGCCAGCACTTCTTTTGCGGGCACTGAAGCTTTCTTT.

J is TRBJ2-5 and V is TRBV5-1, with D perhaps TRBD2 (6 bases). The CDR3 has 12 amino acids. The ends were cut back, 4 bases at V and 2 bases at J, with 6 bases in the middle. The germline CDR1 and CDR2 sequences are SGHRS and YFSETQ. This CDR3 reads CASSAGQETQYF. CDR3 bases: TGCGCCAGCAGCGCGGGACAAGAGACCCAGTACTTC.

This sequence joins TRBV5-1 and TRBJ1-2; possibly TRBD1 for D (6 bases). This CDR3 has 15 residues. Trimming took 4 bases from V and 7 from J, leaving 20 bases between them. The germline V gene encodes CDR1 SGHRS and CDR2 YFSETQ. The CDR3 reads CASSHGVGGPSGYTF. The CDR3 DNA reads as TGCGCCAGCAGCCACGGCGTGGGGGGCCCCAGTGGCTACACCTTC.

This chain joins TRBV7-8 and TRBJ2-7; 7 bases line up with TRBD2. The CDR3 consists of 16 residues. Trimming at V came to 4 bases and at J to 4 bases, leaving 13 bases not matched to a gene. Germline-derived CDR1 and CDR2 are SGHVS and FQNEAQ. The CDR3 region has the DNA TGTGCCAGCAGCTCCCTGGCGGCTAGCGGAGCTTACGAGCAGTACTTC. The encoded protein is CASSSLAASGAYEQYF.

The chain carries TRBV6-6 and TRBJ2-5; D gene unclear. CDR1 and CDR2 (germline): MNHNY, SVGAGI (reference sequence). Trimming left V 1 base short and J 7 bases short, with 10 bases between. The CDR3 runs 13 residues. CDR3 sequence: CASSYLGVVTQYF. DNA for the CDR3: TGTGCCAGCAGTTACTTAGGTGTTGTGACCCAGTACTTC.

This clone was found once. The J gene is TRBJ1-2, the V gene TRBV25-1; weak D call: TRBD1 (5 bases). Trimming left V 5 bases short and J 4 bases short, with 14 bases between. The CDR3 runs to 14 residues. In germline, CDR1 is MGHDK, CDR2 SYGVNS. CDR3 loop: CASSPPGQFYGYTF. Here the CDR3 DNA reads TGTGCCAGCAGTCCCCCGGGGCAGTTCTATGGCTACACCTTC.

This clone occurred once. CDR3 loop: CASSLERRGQYF. Written as DNA, the CDR3 is TGTGCCAGCAGCTTGGAACGGCGGGGGCAGTACTTC. V is TRBV5-4 and J is TRBJ2-7; a possible D gene is TRBD2 (6 bases). With 0 bases removed from V and 9 bases from J, the gap between germline ends came to 10 bases. Germline CDR1 reads SGHNT; CDR2 reads YYREEE (reference sequence). This CDR3 has 12 residues.

V usage is TRBV18 and J usage is TRBJ1-2; TRBD1 matches at 8 bases. Per the germline V gene, CDR1 is KGHSH and CDR2 is LQKENI. The CDR3 is 13 residues long. The trim removed 3 bases at V and 6 bases at J, leaving 3 bases unmatched. The CDR3 sequence: CASSPGQENGYTF. CDR3 bases: TGTGCCAGCTCACCGGGACAGGAGAATGGCTACACCTTC.

V and J are TRBV6-6 and TRBJ1-5, with unresolved D. Looked up from germline, CDR1 is MNHNY and CDR2 is SVGAGI (reference sequence). The CDR3 extends over 12 amino acids. V was cut by 6 bases and J by 3 bases, with 6 bases left in between. The CDR3 DNA is TGTGCCAGCAGCCGACTCAATCAGCCCCAGCATTTT. Translating gives CASSRLNQPQHF.

This chain connects TRBV2 to TRBJ1-1; no clear D. Between the trimmed V and J ends, which lost 10 bases and 8 bases, there was a span of 20 bases. Germline lookup yields CDR1 SNHLY and CDR2 FYNNEI. The CDR3 consists of 13 residues. The CDR3 DNA reads as TGTGCCACCGGGCAGACGGGAGCGGCGGAAGCTTTCTTT. This gives the protein CATGQTGAAEAFF.

J is TRBJ2-1 and V is TRBV18, with 12 bases identical to TRBD2. Germline CDR1 reads KGHSH; CDR2 reads LQKENI. V lost 3 bases and J lost 0; bases outside the gene matches: 3. CDR3 length: 17 residues. CDR3 sequence: CASSPKTSGGSYNEQFF. The CDR3 region has the DNA TGTGCCAGCTCACCGAAGACTAGCGGGGGCTCCTACAATGAGCAGTTCTTC.

In this sample, this clone turned up a few times. The V and J genes are TRBV5-1 and TRBJ2-5; D ambiguous. CDR1 is SGHRS, CDR2 YFSETQ, per germline. This CDR3 has 14 residues. The V and J ends lost 0 bases and 2 bases respectively, with 8 bases between them. The CDR3 sequence is CASSLVQPQETQYF. The CDR3 DNA is TGCGCCAGCAGCTTGGTACAGCCACAAGAGACCCAGTACTTC.

The J gene is TRBJ1-2, the V gene TRBV19, with 7 bases fitting TRBD1. Germline V gene sequence: CDR1 LNHDA, CDR2 SQIVND (reference sequence). The trim removed 0 bases at V and 8 bases at J, leaving 6 bases unmatched. This CDR3 contains 14 residues. The DNA of the CDR3 is TGTGCCAGTAGTATAGACGTACAGGGGCAAGGCTACACCTTC. Translation: CASSIDVQGQGYTF.

The J gene is TRBJ2-2, the V gene TRBV28; the D gene is possibly TRBD2 (6 bases). The germline CDR1 and CDR2 sequences are MDHEN and SYDVKM. Trimming stripped 8 bases from V and 6 bases from J, with 13 bases between. The CDR3 is made up of 13 amino acids. The CDR3 here is CASLTGVSGELFF. The CDR3, as DNA: TGTGCCAGCCTTACGGGGGTCTCCGGGGAGCTGTTTTTT.